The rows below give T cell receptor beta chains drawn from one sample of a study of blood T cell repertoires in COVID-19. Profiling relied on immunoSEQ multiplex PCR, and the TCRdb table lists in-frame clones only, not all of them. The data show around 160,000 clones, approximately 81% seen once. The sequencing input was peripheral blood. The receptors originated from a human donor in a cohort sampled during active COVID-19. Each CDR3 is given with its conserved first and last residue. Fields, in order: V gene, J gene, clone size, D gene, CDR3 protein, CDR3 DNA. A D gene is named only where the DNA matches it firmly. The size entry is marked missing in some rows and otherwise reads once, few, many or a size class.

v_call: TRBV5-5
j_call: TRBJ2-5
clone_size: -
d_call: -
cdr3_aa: CASSQGLEETQYF
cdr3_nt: TGTGCCAGCAGCCAGGGCCTTGAAGAGACCCAGTACTTC

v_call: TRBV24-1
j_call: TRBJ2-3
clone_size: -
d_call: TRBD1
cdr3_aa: CATSDLGIGDRSTDTQYF
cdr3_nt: TGTGCCACCAGTGATTTAGGGATAGGGGACAGGAGCACAGATACGCAGTATTTT

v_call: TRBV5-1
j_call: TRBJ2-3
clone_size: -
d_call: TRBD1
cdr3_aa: CASSSSRGQGALAQYF
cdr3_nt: TGCGCCAGCAGCTCATCGCGGGGACAGGGGGCTCTAGCGCAGTATTTT

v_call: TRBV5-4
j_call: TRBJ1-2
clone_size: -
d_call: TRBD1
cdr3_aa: CASSRSGTGSAGYTF
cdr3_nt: TGTGCCAGCAGCCGCTCCGGGACAGGGTCGGCCGGCTACACCTTC

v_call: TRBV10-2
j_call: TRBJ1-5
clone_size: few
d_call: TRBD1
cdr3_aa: CASRKPQGAGNQPQHF
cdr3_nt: TGCGCCAGCAGAAAGCCACAGGGGGCGGGCAATCAGCCCCAGCATTTT

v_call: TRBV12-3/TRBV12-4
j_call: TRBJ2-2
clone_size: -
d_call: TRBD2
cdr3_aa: CASSRGVGELFF
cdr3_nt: TGTGCCAGCAGCCGGGGGGTCGGGGAGCTGTTTTTT

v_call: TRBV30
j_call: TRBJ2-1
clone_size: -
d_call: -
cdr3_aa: CAWSGDNGNEQFF
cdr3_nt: TGTGCCTGGAGTGGTGACAACGGTAATGAGCAGTTCTTC

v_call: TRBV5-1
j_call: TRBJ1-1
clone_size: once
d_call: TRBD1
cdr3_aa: CASTPLQGSAEAFF
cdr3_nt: TGCGCCAGCACCCCCCTACAGGGGAGCGCTGAAGCTTTCTTT

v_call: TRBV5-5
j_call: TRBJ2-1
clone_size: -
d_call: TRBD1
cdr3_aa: CASSLGDRDLDEQFF
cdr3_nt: TGTGCCAGCAGCTTAGGGGACAGGGATCTCGATGAGCAGTTCTTC

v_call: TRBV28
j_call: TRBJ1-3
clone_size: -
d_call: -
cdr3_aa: CASSLGQLLRSGNTIYF
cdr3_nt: TGTGCCAGCAGTTTGGGGCAGCTATTACGGTCTGGAAACACCATATATTTT

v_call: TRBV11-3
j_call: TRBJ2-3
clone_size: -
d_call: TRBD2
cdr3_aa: CASSSGLGLTSESTDTQYF
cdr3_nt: TGTGCCAGCAGCTCCGGCCTCGGGTTGACTAGCGAGAGCACAGATACGCAGTATTTT

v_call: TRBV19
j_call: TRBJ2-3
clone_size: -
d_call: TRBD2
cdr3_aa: CASSIGLVIEADTQYF
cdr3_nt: TGTGCCAGTAGTATCGGACTAGTTATCGAGGCAGATACGCAGTATTTT

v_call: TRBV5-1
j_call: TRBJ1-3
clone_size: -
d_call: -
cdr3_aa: CASSLEGYSGNTIYF
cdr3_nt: TGCGCCAGCAGCCTCGAGGGTTACTCTGGAAACACCATATATTTT

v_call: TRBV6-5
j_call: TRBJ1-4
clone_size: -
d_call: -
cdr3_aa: CASSYSTASNEKLFF
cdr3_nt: TGTGCCAGCAGTTACTCGACAGCCTCTAATGAAAAACTGTTTTTT

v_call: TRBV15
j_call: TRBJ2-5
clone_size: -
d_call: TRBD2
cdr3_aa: CATSRDRGGTQYF
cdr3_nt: TGTGCCACCAGCAGAGATCGGGGGGGGACCCAGTACTTC

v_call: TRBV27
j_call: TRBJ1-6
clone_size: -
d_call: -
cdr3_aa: CASSLSAGQGSTSPLHF
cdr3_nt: TGTGCCAGCAGTTTGTCTGCCGGGCAGGGGAGTACTTCACCCCTCCACTTT

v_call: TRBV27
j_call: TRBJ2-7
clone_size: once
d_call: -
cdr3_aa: CASKPSGTYEQYF
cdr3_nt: TGTGCCAGCAAGCCCTCAGGGACCTACGAGCAGTACTTC

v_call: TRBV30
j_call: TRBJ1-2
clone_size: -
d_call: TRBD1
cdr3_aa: CAWSASHPTPGTGNYGYTF
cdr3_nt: TGTGCCTGGAGTGCGAGCCACCCCACACCCGGGACAGGAAACTATGGCTACACCTTC

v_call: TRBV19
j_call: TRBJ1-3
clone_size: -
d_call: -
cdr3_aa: CASSMWSSSSGNTIYF
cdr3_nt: TGTGCCAGTAGTATGTGGAGTTCCAGCTCTGGAAACACCATATATTTT

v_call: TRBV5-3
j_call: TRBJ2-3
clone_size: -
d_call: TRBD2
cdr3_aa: CARSRPGTSGGRDTQYF
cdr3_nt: TGTGCCAGAAGCCGCCCGGGGACTAGCGGGGGACGGGATACGCAGTATTTT

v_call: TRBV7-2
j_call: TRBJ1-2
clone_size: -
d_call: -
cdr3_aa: CASSLAFKREGGYTF
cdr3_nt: TGTGCCAGCAGCTTAGCTTTTAAAAGGGAGGGTGGCTACACCTTC

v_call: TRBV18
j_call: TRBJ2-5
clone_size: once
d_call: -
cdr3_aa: CASSPDSQETQYF
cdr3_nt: TGTGCCAGCTCACCGGACAGCCAAGAGACCCAGTACTTC

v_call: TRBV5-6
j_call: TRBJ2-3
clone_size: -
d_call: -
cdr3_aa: CASSLSSTDTQYF
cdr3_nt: TGTGCCAGCAGCTTGTCAAGCACAGATACGCAGTATTTT

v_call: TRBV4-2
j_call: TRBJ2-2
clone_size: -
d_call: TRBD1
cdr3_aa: CASSSRDRGLGGELFF
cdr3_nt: TGTGCCAGCAGCTCTCGGGACAGGGGGCTCGGCGGGGAGCTGTTTTTT

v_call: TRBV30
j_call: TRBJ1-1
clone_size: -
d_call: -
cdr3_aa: CAWSAGDRRMNTEAFF
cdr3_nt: TGTGCCTGGAGTGCAGGGGACCGTAGAATGAACACTGAAGCTTTCTTT

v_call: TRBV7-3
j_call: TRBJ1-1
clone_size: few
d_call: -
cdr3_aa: CASSLRMNTEAFF
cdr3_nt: TGTGCCAGCAGCTTGCGGATGAACACTGAAGCTTTCTTT

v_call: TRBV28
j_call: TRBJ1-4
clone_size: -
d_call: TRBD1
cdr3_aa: CASSQRQGAREKLFF
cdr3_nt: TGTGCCAGCAGTCAAAGACAGGGGGCGCGGGAAAAACTGTTTTTT

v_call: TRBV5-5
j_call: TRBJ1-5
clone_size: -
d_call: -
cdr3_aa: CASSPSVGARSNQPQHF
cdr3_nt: TGTGCCAGCAGCCCTTCGGTGGGGGCCCGCAGCAATCAGCCCCAGCATTTT

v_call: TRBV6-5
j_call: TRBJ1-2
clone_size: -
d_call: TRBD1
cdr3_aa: CATSGGLGYTF
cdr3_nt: TGTGCCACTTCAGGGGGCCTTGGCTACACCTTC

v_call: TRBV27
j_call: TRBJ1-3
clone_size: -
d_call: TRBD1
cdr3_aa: CASSRQGFGNTIYF
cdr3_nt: TGTGCCAGCAGTCGACAGGGATTTGGAAACACCATATATTTT

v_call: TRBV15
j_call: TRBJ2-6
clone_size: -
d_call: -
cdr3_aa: CATSRANSGANVLTF
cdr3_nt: TGTGCCACCAGCAGAGCAAACTCTGGGGCCAACGTCCTGACTTTC

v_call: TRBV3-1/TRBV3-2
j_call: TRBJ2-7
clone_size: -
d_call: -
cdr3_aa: CASGVRGDYEQYF
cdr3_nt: TGTGCCAGCGGGGTCAGGGGGGACTACGAGCAGTACTTC

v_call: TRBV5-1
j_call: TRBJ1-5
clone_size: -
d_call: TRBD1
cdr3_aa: CASSRTGTSNQPQHF
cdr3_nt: TGCGCCAGCAGCAGGACAGGGACTAGCAATCAGCCCCAGCATTTT

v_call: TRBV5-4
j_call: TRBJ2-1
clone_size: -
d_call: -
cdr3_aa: CASHDRRGGLDNEQFF
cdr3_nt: TGTGCCAGCCACGACCGTAGGGGGGGCCTTGACAATGAGCAGTTCTTC

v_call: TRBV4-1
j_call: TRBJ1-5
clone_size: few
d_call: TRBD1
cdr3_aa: CASSQLQGASNQPQHF
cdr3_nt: TGCGCCAGCAGCCAGCTACAGGGGGCCAGCAATCAGCCCCAGCATTTT

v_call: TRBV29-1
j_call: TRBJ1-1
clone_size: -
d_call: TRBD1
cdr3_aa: CSGDRSPNTEAFF
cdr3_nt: TGCAGCGGGGACAGGAGCCCGAACACTGAAGCTTTCTTT

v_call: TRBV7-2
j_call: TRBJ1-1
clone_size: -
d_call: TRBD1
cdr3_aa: CASSTPRDRGGHTEAFF
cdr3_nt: TGTGCCAGCAGCACACCCCGGGACAGGGGGGGTCACACTGAAGCTTTCTTT

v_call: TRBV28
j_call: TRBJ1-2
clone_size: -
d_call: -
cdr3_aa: CASFLDGLPNYGYTF
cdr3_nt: TGTGCCAGCTTTCTCGACGGACTGCCTAACTATGGCTACACCTTC

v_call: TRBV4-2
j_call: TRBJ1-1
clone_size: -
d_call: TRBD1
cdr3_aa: CASSQRTGRDTEAFF
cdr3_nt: TGTGCCAGCAGCCAACGGACAGGGAGGGACACTGAAGCTTTCTTT

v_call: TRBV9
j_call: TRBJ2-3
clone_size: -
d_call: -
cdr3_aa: CASSVGSLSTDTQYF
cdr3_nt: TGTGCCAGCAGCGTAGGGTCACTCAGCACAGATACGCAGTATTTT

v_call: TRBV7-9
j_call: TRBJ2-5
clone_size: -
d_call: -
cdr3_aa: CASSYGVQETQYF
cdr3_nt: TGTGCCAGCAGCTACGGGGTCCAAGAGACCCAGTACTTC

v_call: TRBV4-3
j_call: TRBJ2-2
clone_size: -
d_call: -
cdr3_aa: CASSQDPGDSGTGELFF
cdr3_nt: TGCGCCAGCAGCCAAGATCCGGGCGACAGTGGAACCGGGGAGCTGTTTTTT

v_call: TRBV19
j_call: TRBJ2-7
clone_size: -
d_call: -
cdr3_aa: CASTPAQGHYEQYF
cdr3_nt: TGTGCCAGTACCCCGGCACAGGGCCACTACGAGCAGTACTTC

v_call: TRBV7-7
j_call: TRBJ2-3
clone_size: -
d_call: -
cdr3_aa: CASSLGVGGTDTQYF
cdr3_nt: TGTGCTAGCAGCTTAGGTGTAGGGGGCACAGATACGCAGTATTTT

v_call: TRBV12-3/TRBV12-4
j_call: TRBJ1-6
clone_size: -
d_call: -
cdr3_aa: CASRSNSPLHF
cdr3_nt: TGTGCCAGCAGGAGTAATTCACCCCTCCACTTT

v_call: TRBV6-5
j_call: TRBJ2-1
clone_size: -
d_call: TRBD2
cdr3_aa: CASSSPGGLNEQFF
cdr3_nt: TGTGCCAGCAGTTCCCCCGGGGGGTTGAATGAGCAGTTCTTC

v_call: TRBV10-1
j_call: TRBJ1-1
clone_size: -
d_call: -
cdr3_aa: CASSDLPRTEAFF
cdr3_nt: TGCGCCAGCAGTGACCTTCCTAGGACTGAAGCTTTCTTT

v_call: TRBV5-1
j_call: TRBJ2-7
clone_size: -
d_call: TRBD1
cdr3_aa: CASKEQGLGEQYF
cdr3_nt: TGCGCCAGCAAAGAACAGGGGCTGGGCGAGCAGTACTTC

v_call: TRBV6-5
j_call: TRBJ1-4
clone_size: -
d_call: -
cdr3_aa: CASSYGLSRGKLFF
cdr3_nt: TGTGCCAGCAGTTACGGTCTGTCACGGGGAAAACTGTTTTTT